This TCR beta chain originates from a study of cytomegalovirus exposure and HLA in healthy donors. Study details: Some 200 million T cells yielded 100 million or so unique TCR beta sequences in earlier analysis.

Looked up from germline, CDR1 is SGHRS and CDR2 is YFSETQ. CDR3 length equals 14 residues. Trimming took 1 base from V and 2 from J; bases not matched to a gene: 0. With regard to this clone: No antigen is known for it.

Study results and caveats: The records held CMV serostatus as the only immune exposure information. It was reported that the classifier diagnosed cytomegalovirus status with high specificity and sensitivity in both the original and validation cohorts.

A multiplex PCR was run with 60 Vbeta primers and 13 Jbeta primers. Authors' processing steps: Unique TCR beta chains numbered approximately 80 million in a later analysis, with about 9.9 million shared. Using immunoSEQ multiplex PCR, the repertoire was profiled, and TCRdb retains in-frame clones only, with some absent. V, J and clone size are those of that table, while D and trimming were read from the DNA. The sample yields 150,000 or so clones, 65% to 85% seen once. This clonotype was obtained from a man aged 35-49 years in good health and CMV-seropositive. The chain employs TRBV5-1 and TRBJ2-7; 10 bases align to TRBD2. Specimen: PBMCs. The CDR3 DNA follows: TGCGCCAGCAGCTTGACTAGCGGGGCCTACGAGCAGTACTTC. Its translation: CASSLTSGAYEQYF.